This is a list of T cell receptor beta chains from one sample in a study of control samples from healthy donors and cancer patients. Produced via immunoSEQ multiplex PCR; TCRdb's table is partial and in-frame only. The repertoire holds about 86,000 clones, with just over 90% as singletons. Sample: blood. Receptors were obtained from a woman in her 30s in good health. CDR3s include the opening cysteine and the closing phenylalanine or tryptophan. The D gene is left open where the match is weak. The size field is filled for only some rows; it gives once, few, many or a size class.

14	once	TRBV5-6	NA	TRBJ1-2	TGTGCCAGCAGCTTGCGGGGGATTCGGGATGGCTACACCTTC	CASSLRGIRDGYTF
15	NA	TRBV24-1	TRBD1	TRBJ2-7	TGTGCCACCAGTGATTATGGGACAGGGGGATACGAGCAGTACTTC	CATSDYGTGGYEQYF
18	NA	TRBV18	TRBD1	TRBJ1-3	TGTGCCAGCTCACCTTTTTCCGGACAGGGGACGGGTGGAAACACCATATATTTT	CASSPFSGQGTGGNTIYF
15	NA	TRBV7-9	TRBD1	TRBJ2-5	TGTGCCAGCAGCTGGGACAGGGGGATAGGAGAGACCCAGTACTTC	CASSWDRGIGETQYF
17	NA	TRBV10-3	NA	TRBJ1-1	TGTGCCATCAGTGAGAGCGAAACCGGGACCGCTAACACTGAAGCTTTCTTT	CAISESETGTANTEAFF
12	NA	TRBV6-5	NA	TRBJ2-5	TGTGCCAGCACAGGCACCCAAGAGACCCAGTACTTC	CASTGTQETQYF
14	NA	TRBV5-4	NA	TRBJ2-1	TGTGCCAGCAGCTTGAGGGTTAGTGGCAATGAGCAGTTCTTC	CASSLRVSGNEQFF
14	NA	TRBV4-1	NA	TRBJ1-2	TGCGCCAGCAGCCAACTGCGGACAGCGAGCGGCTACACCTTC	CASSQLRTASGYTF
14	NA	TRBV27	NA	TRBJ1-5	TGTGCCAGCAGTTCACGTGGGGGCGGTCAGCCCCAGCATTTT	CASSSRGGGQPQHF
14	NA	TRBV5-8	NA	TRBJ2-2	TGTGCCAGCAGCGTTGGGACCTACACCGGGGAGCTGTTTTTT	CASSVGTYTGELFF
17	NA	TRBV5-1	TRBD1	TRBJ1-2	TGCGCCAGCAGCTTAACCGGGACAGGGGGCGCCTCTAGTGGCTACACCTTC	CASSLTGTGGASSGYTF
15	NA	TRBV11-2	TRBD1	TRBJ1-1	TGTGCCAGCAGCTTCCAGGGGGGCGGGAACACTGAAGCTTTCTTT	CASSFQGGGNTEAFF
12	NA	TRBV6-2/TRBV6-3	NA	TRBJ1-1	TGTGCCAGCAGTTGGAGGAACACTGAAGCTTTCTTT	CASSWRNTEAFF
14	NA	TRBV19	TRBD2	TRBJ2-7	TGTGCCAGTAGTAAACTAGCGGGATCCTACGAGCAGTACTTC	CASSKLAGSYEQYF
13	NA	TRBV7-9	NA	TRBJ1-2	TGTGCCAGCAGCCCGGGCGGGGAGGGCGGCTACACCTTC	CASSPGGEGGYTF
14	NA	TRBV6-4	NA	TRBJ2-2	TGTGCCAGCAGTGAAGGGGATGACACCGGGGAGCTGTTTTTT	CASSEGDDTGELFF
14	NA	TRBV5-1	TRBD1	TRBJ1-1	TGCGCCAGCAACAAGGGACAGGCGAACACTGAAGCTTTCTTT	CASNKGQANTEAFF
14	NA	TRBV19	NA	TRBJ1-5	TGTGCCAGTCAAGGACCGGGAAGCAATCAGCCCCAGCATTTT	CASQGPGSNQPQHF
14	NA	TRBV29-1	TRBD1	TRBJ1-1	TGCAGCGTTGAAAAACGACAGGGTCGGACTGAAGCTTTCTTT	CSVEKRQGRTEAFF
14	NA	TRBV7-2	NA	TRBJ2-2	TGTGCCAGCAGCTTACAGGCTAACACCGGGGAGCTGTTTTTT	CASSLQANTGELFF
17	NA	TRBV24-1	NA	TRBJ2-3	TGTGCCACCAGTGATTTGCAGGACAGCTTTAGCACAGATACGCAGTATTTT	CATSDLQDSFSTDTQYF
14	NA	TRBV19	TRBD2	TRBJ2-1	TGTGCCAGTAGTATTCTAGCGGGGGGGTATGAGCAGTTCTTC	CASSILAGGYEQFF